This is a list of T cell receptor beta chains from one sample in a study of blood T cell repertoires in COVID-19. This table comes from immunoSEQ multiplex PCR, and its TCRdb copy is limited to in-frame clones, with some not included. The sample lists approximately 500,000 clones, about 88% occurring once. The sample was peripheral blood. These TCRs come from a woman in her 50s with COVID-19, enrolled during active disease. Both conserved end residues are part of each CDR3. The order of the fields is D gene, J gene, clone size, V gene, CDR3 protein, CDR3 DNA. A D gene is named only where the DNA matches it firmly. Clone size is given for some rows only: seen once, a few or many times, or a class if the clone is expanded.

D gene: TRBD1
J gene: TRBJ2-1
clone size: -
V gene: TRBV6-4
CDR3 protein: CASSPGTGDYNEQFF
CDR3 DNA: TGTGCCAGCAGCCCCGGGACAGGGGATTACAATGAGCAGTTCTTC

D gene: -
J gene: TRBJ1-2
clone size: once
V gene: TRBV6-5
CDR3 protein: CASTGLASGYTF
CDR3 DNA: TGTGCCAGCACAGGGTTGGCGAGTGGCTACACCTTC

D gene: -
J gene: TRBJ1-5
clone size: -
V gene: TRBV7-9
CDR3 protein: CASTTGLHQPQHF
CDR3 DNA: TGTGCCAGCACCACAGGGCTGCATCAGCCCCAGCATTTT

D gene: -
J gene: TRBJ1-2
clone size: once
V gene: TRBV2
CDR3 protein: CASSVDILYGYTF
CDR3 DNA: TGTGCCAGCAGTGTGGACATCCTCTATGGCTACACCTTC

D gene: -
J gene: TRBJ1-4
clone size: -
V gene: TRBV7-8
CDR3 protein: CASSLVQVEKLFF
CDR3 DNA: TGTGCCAGCAGCTTAGTCCAGGTTGAAAAACTGTTTTTT

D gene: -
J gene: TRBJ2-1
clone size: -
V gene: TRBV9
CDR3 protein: CASSVEGQVNEQFF
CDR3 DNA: TGTGCCAGCAGCGTAGAGGGGCAGGTCAATGAGCAGTTCTTC

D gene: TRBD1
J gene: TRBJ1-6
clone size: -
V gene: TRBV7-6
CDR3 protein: CASSLRDRRDSPLHF
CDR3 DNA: TGTGCCAGCAGCCTCCGGGACAGGCGGGATTCACCCCTCCACTTT

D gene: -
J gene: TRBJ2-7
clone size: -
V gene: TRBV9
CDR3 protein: CASSAPDGLSSYEQYF
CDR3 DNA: TGTGCCAGCAGTGCCCCGGACGGACTAAGCTCCTACGAGCAGTACTTC

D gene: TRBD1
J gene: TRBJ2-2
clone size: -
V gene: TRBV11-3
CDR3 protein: CASSFGTGGNGELFF
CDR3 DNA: TGTGCCAGCAGCTTCGGGACAGGGGGCAACGGGGAGCTGTTTTTT

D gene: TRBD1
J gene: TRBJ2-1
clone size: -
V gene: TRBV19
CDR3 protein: CASTLSPGQAKQFF
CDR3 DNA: TGTGCCAGTACCCTAAGCCCGGGACAGGCGAAGCAGTTCTTC

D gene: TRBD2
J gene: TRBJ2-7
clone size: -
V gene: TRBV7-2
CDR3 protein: CASSLTSGAAYEQYF
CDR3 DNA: TGTGCCAGCAGCCTGACTAGCGGGGCCGCCTACGAGCAGTACTTC

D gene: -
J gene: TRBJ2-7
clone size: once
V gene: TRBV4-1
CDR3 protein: CASSHPARGTYEQYF
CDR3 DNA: TGCGCCAGCAGCCACCCGGCCCGAGGAACCTACGAGCAGTACTTC

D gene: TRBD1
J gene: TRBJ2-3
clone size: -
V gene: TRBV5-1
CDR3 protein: CASWETGNTDTQYF
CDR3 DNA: TGCGCCAGCTGGGAGACAGGGAACACAGATACGCAGTATTTT

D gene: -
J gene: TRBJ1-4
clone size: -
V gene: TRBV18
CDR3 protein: CASSPPERVELFF
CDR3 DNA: TGTGCCAGCTCACCACCCGAGCGGGTGGAACTGTTTTTT

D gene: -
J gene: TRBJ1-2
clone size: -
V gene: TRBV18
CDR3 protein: CASSPSGTQGSGGYTF
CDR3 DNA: TGTGCCAGCTCACCATCGGGAACACAGGGATCAGGTGGCTACACCTTC

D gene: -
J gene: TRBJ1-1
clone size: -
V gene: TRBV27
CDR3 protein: CASSFGRRAFF
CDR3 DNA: TGTGCCAGCAGTTTCGGGAGGAGAGCTTTCTTT

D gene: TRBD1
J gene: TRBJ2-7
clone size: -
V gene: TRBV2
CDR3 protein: CASRGDSYEQYF
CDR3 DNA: TGTGCCAGCAGGGGGGACAGCTACGAGCAGTACTTC

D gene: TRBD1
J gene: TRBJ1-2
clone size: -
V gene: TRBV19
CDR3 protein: CASSSKGGQGRGGYTF
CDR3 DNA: TGTGCCAGTAGTTCCAAGGGCGGACAGGGGAGAGGTGGCTACACCTTC